Shown below are 24 T cell receptor beta chains from a single sample sequenced in a study of OX40 agonist ivuxolimab in advanced cancers. Sequenced by immunoSEQ multiplex PCR; TCRdb stores in-frame clones only, minus some. The table has 100,000 to 150,000 clones, 85% to 95% seen once; the top ten hold under 0.95%. The sequences come from CD4+ or CD8+ T cells sorted from blood, collected in a trial of the OX40 agonist ivuxolimab. These receptors were collected from an adult with an advanced solid tumor such as melanoma, head and neck, liver or kidney cancer.

The V gene is TRBV5-1, the J gene TRBJ1-1, with 10 bases lining up with TRBD1. The trim removed 4 bases at V and 3 bases at J, leaving 9 bases unmatched. CDR3 length equals 16 residues. Germline-derived CDR1 and CDR2 are SGHRS and YFSETQ. CDR3 protein: CASSRNEGTGDTEAFF. CDR3 nucleotides: TGCGCCAGCAGCCGCAACGAGGGGACAGGGGACACTGAAGCTTTCTTT.

This chain connects TRBV5-1 to TRBJ2-3, with 11 bases identical to TRBD2. V gave up 3 bases and J gave up 5 bases; unmatched junction bases: 8. Looked up from germline, CDR1 is SGHRS and CDR2 is YFSETQ. This CDR3 spans 16 amino acids. CDR3 in amino acids: CASSSRLTSGRDTQYF. In DNA form, the CDR3 reads TGCGCCAGCAGCTCCCGACTTACTAGCGGGAGAGATACGCAGTATTTT. Full variable domain (outside the CDR3, taken from reference TRBV5-1 and TRBJ2-3): KAGVTQTPRYLIKTRGQQVTLSCSPISGHRSVSWYQQTPGQGLQFLFEYFSETQRNKGNFPGRFSGRQFSNSRSEMNVSTLELGDSALYLCASSSRLTSGRDTQYFGPGTRLTVL.

This chain uses TRBV5-1 with TRBJ1-2; 9 bases align to TRBD1. The CDR3 covers 16 residues. CDR1 SGHRS and CDR2 YFSETQ come from the germline V gene. V lost 0 bases to trimming and J lost 4 bases; unmatched junction nucleotides: 7. The CDR3 DNA is TGCGCCAGCAGCTTGGCGGGACAGGGCCGATCCTATGGCTACACCTTC. Encoded protein: CASSLAGQGRSYGYTF.

V usage is TRBV5-8 and J usage is TRBJ1-5, with 9 bases identical to TRBD1. Trimming removed 3 bases from V and 5 bases from J; junction bases left unmatched: 9. This CDR3 has 16 residues. Germline lookup yields CDR1 SGHTS and CDR2 YDEGEE. CDR3 coding DNA: TGTGCCAGCAGCTCAACGGGACAGGGTCTCCATCAGCCCCAGCATTTT. It encodes CASSSTGQGLHQPQHF.

The chain couples TRBV20-1 to TRBJ2-7; TRBD1 is a possible D gene (6 bases). The CDR3 is 11 residues long. Trimming took off 3 bases at V and 12 bases at J, with 15 bases between the two ends. CDR1 and CDR2 (germline): DFQATT, SNEGSKA (reference sequence). The CDR3 sequence is CSASHTGMLYF. The CDR3 DNA reads TGCAGTGCTAGCCATACAGGGATGCTGTACTTC.

The V gene is TRBV4-2, the J gene TRBJ2-5; D is perhaps TRBD1 (6 bases). Germline CDR1 LGHNA, CDR2 YNFKEQ. The CDR3 runs to 16 residues. Trimming took off 1 base at V and 0 bases at J, with 12 bases between the two ends. The CDR3 reads CASSQASTGYQETQYF. CDR3 sequence (DNA): TGTGCCAGCAGCCAAGCCTCTACAGGGTACCAAGAGACCCAGTACTTC.

The chain uses TRBV2 and TRBJ2-1, with 9 bases that match TRBD1. Looked up from germline, CDR1 is SNHLY and CDR2 is FYNNEI. J gave up 9 bases and V 4 bases, and 13 bases lay outside the gene matches. CDR3 length equals 16 residues. The CDR3 protein is CASSGPTGTGFREQFF. The CDR3 nucleotides read TGTGCCAGCAGTGGTCCCACCGGGACAGGGTTTCGTGAGCAGTTCTTC. The entire variable domain, with the rest obtained from reference TRBV2 and TRBJ2-1, is as follows: EPEVTQTPSHQVTQMGQEVILRCVPISNHLYFYWYRQILGQKVEFLVSFYNNEISEKSEIFDDQFSVERPDGSNFTLKIRSTKLEDSAMYFCASSGPTGTGFREQFFGPGTRLTVL.

This chain joins TRBV30 and TRBJ2-1, with 10 bases that match TRBD2. After removal of 0 bases from V and 6 bases from J, the junction contained 11 bases not matched to a gene. The CDR3 length is 17 residues. Germline V CDR1 and CDR2: GTSNPN, SVGIG (reference sequence). The CDR3 protein is CAWSVQASGSSGNEQFF. CDR3 in DNA: TGTGCCTGGAGTGTACAAGCTAGCGGGAGCTCAGGCAATGAGCAGTTCTTC.

The chain combines TRBV7-9 with TRBJ2-7; TRBD2 aligns across 8 bases. From germline, CDR1 is SEHNR and CDR2 FQNEAQ (reference sequence). V gave up 0 bases and J gave up 5 bases; unmatched junction bases: 6. The CDR3 extends over 15 amino acids. Written as DNA, the CDR3 is TGTGCCAGCAGCTTAGCCGGGAGGGCCATCAACGAGCAGTACTTC. Its translation: CASSLAGRAINEQYF. The full variable domain, its missing parts supplied by reference TRBV7-9 and TRBJ2-7, is DTGVSQNPRHKITKRGQNVTFRCDPISEHNRLYWYRQTLGQGPEFLTYFQNEAQLEKSRLLSDRFSAERPKGSFSTLEIQRTEQGDSAMYLCASSLAGRAINEQYFGPGTRLTVT.

The gene calls are TRBV2 and TRBJ2-4; 12 bases match TRBD2. With V trimmed by 7 bases and J by 0 bases, 4 bases remained unmatched. CDR1 SNHLY and CDR2 FYNNEI come from the germline V gene. There are 16 residues in the CDR3. This chain's CDR3 is CASKLLAGGAKNIQYF. The CDR3 nucleotides read TGTGCCAGCAAATTACTAGCGGGAGGAGCCAAAAACATTCAGTACTTC.

J is TRBJ1-5 and V is TRBV28, with unresolved D. The CDR3 runs to 15 residues. CDR1 is MDHEN, CDR2 SYDVKM, per germline. Trimming removed 1 base from V and 9 bases from J, with 16 bases in between. DNA for the CDR3: TGTGCCAGCAGTTTATTAACAGTGCTTAATGCGCCCCAGCATTTT. The encoded protein is CASSLLTVLNAPQHF.

This clone was recorded a few times. The V gene is TRBV7-6, the J gene TRBJ2-4, with TRBD2 identical over 11 bases. The CDR3 consists of 20 residues. With 0 bases clipped from V and 0 bases from J, the junction kept 10 bases outside the gene matches. The germline gives CDR1 SGHVS, CDR2 FNYEAQ. CDR3: CASSLAPGLAEEIAKNIQYF. The CDR3 region has the DNA TGTGCCAGCAGCTTAGCTCCGGGACTAGCGGAAGAAATAGCCAAAAACATTCAGTACTTC.

The chain carries TRBV19 and TRBJ2-1; D ambiguous. Deletions cut 4 bases from V and 4 bases from J, with 2 bases between. Germline CDR1 reads LNHDA; CDR2 reads SQIVND (reference sequence). CDR3 length: 11 residues. DNA of the CDR3: TGTGCCAGTAGTAGGTACAATGAGCAGTTCTTC. It yields the protein CASSRYNEQFF. Based on the CDR3 plus reference TRBV19 and TRBJ2-1, the full variable domain is DGGITQSPKYLFRKEGQNVTLSCEQNLNHDAMYWYRQDPGQGLRLIYYSQIVNDFQKGDIAEGYSVSREKKESFPLTVTSAQKNPTAFYLCASSRYNEQFFGPGTRLTVL.

This clone showed up just once. The chain joins TRBV4-2 to TRBJ2-7, with TRBD2 matching over 10 bases. The CDR3 sequence is 15 residues long. The germline V gene encodes CDR1 LGHNA and CDR2 YNFKEQ. V shed 0 bases, J shed 12 bases, and the junction held 11 bases outside the gene matches. The CDR3 coding sequence is TGTGCCAGCAGCCAAGATACTAGCGGGACCCGGAGATGGTACTTC. Translating gives CASSQDTSGTRRWYF.

The chain uses TRBV28 and TRBJ1-1; D possibly corresponds to TRBD1 (6 bases). The V end was cut by 5 bases, the J end by 0 bases, with 22 bases between. Germline V gives CDR1 MDHEN, CDR2 SYDVKM. The CDR3 is made up of 18 amino acids. CDR3 in amino acids: CASSTITRDTLLNTEAFF. The CDR3 DNA sequence: TGTGCCAGCAGTACAATCACCCGGGACACTCTTCTGAACACTGAAGCTTTCTTT.

The chain recombines TRBV28 with TRBJ1-2; 8 bases line up with TRBD1. Germline V CDR1 and CDR2: MDHEN, SYDVKM. The CDR3 totals 14 residues. V dropped 8 bases and J dropped 3; count of bases not matched to a gene: 8. In nucleotides, the CDR3 is TGTGCCAGCGGGGGACAGGCCCCTTACTATGGCTACACCTTC. As protein: CASGGQAPYYGYTF.

The J gene is TRBJ2-1, the V gene TRBV11-1, with 7 bases aligning to TRBD2. Germline V gene sequence: CDR1 SGHAT, CDR2 FQDESV (reference sequence). The CDR3 covers 15 residues. V was clipped by 1 base and J by 6 bases; unmatched bases: 6. CDR3 amino acids: CASSLEAGAGNEQFF. The CDR3, as DNA: TGTGCCAGCAGCTTAGAGGCGGGAGCGGGCAATGAGCAGTTCTTC.

The chain employs TRBV28 and TRBJ1-2; 8 bases are a match to TRBD1. Germline assignment: CDR1 MDHEN and CDR2 SYDVKM. V shed 5 bases, J shed 6 bases, and the junction held 11 bases outside the gene matches. CDR3 length equals 15 residues. This chain's CDR3 is CASSRGRTGRDGYTF. As DNA, the CDR3 is TGTGCCAGCAGTCGGGGACGGACAGGGAGAGATGGCTACACCTTC.

As for this clone: Other DNA variants within this sample encode the same CDR3. CDR3 region: CASRNTGELFF. CDR3 DNA: TGTGCCAGCAGGAACACCGGGGAGCTGTTTTTT. This rearrangement joins TRBV6-5 to TRBJ2-2; no reliable D call. The ends were cut back, 6 bases at V and 1 base at J, with 0 bases in the middle. Per germline, CDR1 MNHEY and CDR2 SVGAGI. This CDR3 region has 11 residues.

This chain's CDR3 is CASSLTWRDVGGTDTQYF. The CDR3 bases are TGTGCCAGCAGCTTAACGTGGAGGGACGTCGGAGGCACAGATACGCAGTATTTT. The V call is TRBV7-3, the J call TRBJ2-3; D might be TRBD2 (6 bases). The V end was cut by 0 bases, the J end by 1 base, with 17 bases between. The germline CDR1 and CDR2 sequences are SGHTA and FQGTGA. CDR3 size: 18 residues.

This clone was found once. The genes are TRBV7-2 and TRBJ2-1; perhaps TRBD1 as D (6 bases). The CDR3 is 19 amino acids. CDR1 SGHTA and CDR2 FQGNSA come from the germline V gene. V dropped 3 bases and J dropped 0 bases, with 21 bases sitting between them. The CDR3: CASSLSGTNLFYSYNEQFF. DNA of the CDR3: TGTGCCAGCAGCTTGTCCGGGACAAACCTGTTTTACTCCTACAATGAGCAGTTCTTC.

This chain uses TRBV5-4 with TRBJ1-3, with TRBD1 as a possible D gene (5 bases). Germline V gives CDR1 SGHNT, CDR2 YYREEE (reference sequence). CDR3 length: 16 residues. The V end lost 2 bases, the J end lost 2 bases, and 14 bases lay between the germline ends. Here the CDR3 reads CASSLGPGLTGNTIYF. In nucleotides, the CDR3 is TGTGCCAGCAGCTTAGGGCCAGGGCTAACTGGAAACACCATATATTTT.

The chain couples TRBV5-1 to TRBJ2-2; maybe TRBD1 (6 bases). The CDR3 extends over 14 amino acids. Trimming pared 4 bases from V and 4 bases from J, leaving 11 bases between. CDR1 SGHRS and CDR2 YFSETQ come from the germline V gene. CDR3 loop: CASSLDSSTGELFF. As DNA, the CDR3 is TGCGCCAGCAGCCTGGACAGTTCCACCGGGGAGCTGTTTTTT.

The V gene is TRBV21-1, the J gene TRBJ2-3; the table assigns TRBD2, which was not confirmed against the DNA. TRBV21-1 is tagged as a pseudogene. The CDR3 is 16 amino acids. The CDR3 loop reads CASTGTSGRATDTQYF. The CDR3 DNA sequence: TGTGCCAGCACGGGGACTAGCGGGAGGGCCACAGATACGCAGTATTTT.